One and the same sample provided the 30 T cell receptor beta chains below, sequenced in a study of CD8+CD57+ T cells in acquired aplastic anemia. TCR beta VDJ combinations and CDR3 sequences were profiled from genomic DNA. One entry per CDR3 protein, called by TCRdb with MiXCR from the reads. This table holds some 200,000 distinct CDR3 sequences, around half found once. Patients selected for sequencing had displayed CD8+CD57+ cell expansion by flow cytometry. The sample comprised sorted CD4+, CD8+, or CD8+CD57+ T cells (not recorded which) from PBMCs. These receptors were collected from a human donor with aplastic anemia.

This clonotype was detected once. V gene TRBV7-9 combines with J gene TRBJ2-7; no clear D gene. CDR1 and CDR2 (germline): SEHNR, FQNEAQ (reference sequence). V was trimmed by 5 bases and J by 4 bases, leaving 12 bases between them. The CDR3 spans 13 residues. The CDR3: CASSDWAEYEQYF. The CDR3 DNA is TGTGCCAGCAGCGATTGGGCAGAGTACGAGCAGTACTTC.

This clonotype was counted many times. This CDR3 is CASSLDHPSYEQYF. DNA for the CDR3: TGTGCCAGCAGCTTGGACCACCCTTCCTACGAGCAGTACTTC. J is TRBJ2-7 and V is TRBV5-8; D is unresolved. V was trimmed by 0 bases and J by 1 base, leaving 8 bases between them. This CDR3 region has 14 residues. Germline CDR1 SGHTS, CDR2 YDEGEE.

The rearrangement uses TRBV7-9 and TRBJ2-7; weak D call: TRBD2 (6 bases). Germline CDR1 is SEHNR and CDR2 is FQNEAQ (reference sequence). V was cut by 7 bases and J by 3 bases, with 13 bases left in between. The length of the CDR3 is 13 residues. CDR3 residues: CASKGSGYYEQYF. DNA for the CDR3: TGTGCCAGCAAAGGTAGCGGTTACTACGAGCAGTACTTC.

This clonotype appeared a single time. The junction departs from germline at one end; a sequencing error may be responsible. The chain links TRBV15 to TRBJ1-2, with D unresolved. CDR3 length: 12 amino acids. The germline V gene encodes CDR1 LNHNV and CDR2 YYDKDF (reference sequence). DNA for the CDR3: TGTGCCACCAGCAGAGATTTAACTGGCTACGCCTTC. It yields the protein CATSRDLTGYAF.

In this sample, this clonotype turned up many times. The chain employs TRBV14 and TRBJ2-3; D remains unclear. The ends were cut back, 1 base at V and 4 bases at J, with 9 bases in the middle. The CDR3 is 14 residues long. CDR1 and CDR2 from the germline V gene are SGHDN and FVKESK. The CDR3 DNA follows: TGTGCCAGCAGCCAAGGCCGATGGGCAGATACGCAGTATTTT. This gives the protein CASSQGRWADTQYF.

In its sample, this clonotype was seen a few times. Just one base apart from a much larger clone, this may be a read error. The final CDR3 position lacks the conserved phenylalanine or tryptophan, pointing to a likely read error. The J gene is TRBJ2-2, the V gene TRBV19, with D possibly being TRBD2 (6 bases). This CDR3 comprises 13 residues. Looked up from germline, CDR1 is LNHDA and CDR2 is SQIVND (reference sequence). Trimming removed 8 bases from V and 1 base from J, with 8 bases in between. The CDR3 region is CASLRENTGELFS. For the CDR3, the DNA is TGTGCCAGTTTGCGGGAGAACACCGGGGAGCTGTTTTCT.

This rearrangement joins TRBV4-3 to TRBJ2-7, with a possible D match to TRBD2 (6 bases). The V and J ends lost 8 bases and 1 base respectively, with 9 bases between them. The germline V gene has CDR1 LGHNA and CDR2 YSLEER. The length of the CDR3 is 12 residues. The chain's CDR3 is CASGRLSYEQYF. CDR3 nucleotides: TGCGCCAGCGGGAGGTTGTCCTACGAGCAGTACTTC.

The V call is TRBV24-1, the J call TRBJ2-1, with D possibly being TRBD1 (6 bases). With 6 bases removed from V and 7 bases from J, the gap between germline ends came to 9 bases. From germline, CDR1 is KGHDR and CDR2 SFDVKD. The CDR3 sequence is 12 residues long. The CDR3 DNA follows: TGTGCCACCAGTCGTACAGGGAATGAGCAGTTCTTC. It yields the protein CATSRTGNEQFF.

The chain couples TRBV7-9 to TRBJ2-7; D call uncertain. Trimming took off 5 bases at V and 5 bases at J, with 7 bases between the two ends. The CDR3 is made up of 11 amino acids. CDR1 is SEHNR, CDR2 FQNEAQ, per germline (reference sequence). The CDR3 DNA reads TGTGCCAGCAGCAAATCCCACGAGCAGTACTTC. This codes for CASSKSHEQYF.

This clonotype has ten or more counts. The chain combines TRBV29-1 with TRBJ1-2, with 8 bases matching TRBD1. The CDR3 sequence is 20 residues long. V dropped 0 bases and J dropped 5; count of bases not matched to a gene: 23. Per germline, CDR1 SQVTM and CDR2 ANQGSEA. The CDR3 DNA follows: TGCAGCGTTGAAGATTCGGGGCAGGGGGCAGGGGGACATCTTGGTTATGGCTACACCTTC. Its translation is CSVEDSGQGAGGHLGYGYTF.

This clonotype was seen ten or more times. V gene TRBV6-1 combines with J gene TRBJ2-3; TRBD1 matches at 8 bases. The CDR3 has 14 residues. V was pared by 6 bases and J by 2 bases, with 4 bases of the junction left unmatched. From germline, CDR1 is MNHNS and CDR2 SASEGT. Here the CDR3 reads CASRTGAHTDTQYF. The CDR3 DNA reads TGTGCCAGCAGGACAGGGGCCCACACAGATACGCAGTATTTT.

The genes are TRBV3-1 and TRBJ1-1, with D tentatively TRBD1 (6 bases). CDR1 and CDR2 (germline): LGHDT, YNNKEL (reference sequence). Trimming cost V 5 bases and J 3 bases, with 19 bases left between them. The CDR3 spans 16 residues. CDR3 residues: CASSIRNTGSDTEAFF. The CDR3 nucleotides read TGTGCCAGCAGCATTAGGAACACAGGGTCGGACACTGAAGCTTTCTTT. The full variable domain, rest sourced from reference TRBV3-1 and TRBJ1-1, is DTAVSQTPKYLVTQMGNDKSIKCEQNLGHDTMYWYKQDSKKFLKIMFSYNNKELIINETVPNRFSPKSPDKAHLNLHINSLELGDSAVYFCASSIRNTGSDTEAFFGQGTRLTVV.

This clonotype was picked up a small number of times. This chain joins TRBV27 and TRBJ2-1; possibly TRBD2 for D (5 bases). The V gene's germline CDR1 is MNHEY and CDR2 SMNVEV (reference sequence). CDR3 size: 14 residues. Trimming cost V 3 bases and J 9 bases, with 15 bases left between them. CDR3 residues: CASSFVGETSEQFF. The CDR3 DNA reads as TGTGCCAGCAGTTTTGTGGGAGAGACGAGTGAGCAGTTCTTC.

This clonotype occurred many times. The gene calls are TRBV5-1 and TRBJ1-1, with TRBD1 matching over 10 bases. Germline assignment: CDR1 SGHRS and CDR2 YFSETQ. This CDR3 is 16 amino acids long. Trimming took 4 bases from V and 5 from J; bases not matched to a gene: 11. CDR3 sequence reads: CASSRDRGLSWTEAFF. Here the CDR3 DNA reads TGCGCCAGCAGCAGGGACAGGGGTCTAAGCTGGACTGAAGCTTTCTTT.

This clonotype was counted many times. The chain joins TRBV11-1 to TRBJ1-2; no definite D call. Germline assignment: CDR1 SGHAT and CDR2 FQDESV (reference sequence). This CDR3 is 13 amino acids long. V was clipped by 5 bases and J by 8 bases, with 15 bases between them. The CDR3 nucleotides read TGTGCCAGCAGCCTGGGCCTCCTGGAGGGCTACACCTTC. Its translation: CASSLGLLEGYTF.

This chain links TRBV20-1 with TRBJ2-7; 10 bases are a match to TRBD1. V gave up 6 bases and J gave up 5 bases; unmatched junction bases: 7. The CDR3 is 13 amino acids. Germline-derived CDR1 and CDR2 are DFQATT and SNEGSKA (reference sequence). The CDR3 sequence: CSAPGTGVDEQYF. In DNA, the CDR3 is TGCAGTGCCCCCGGGACAGGGGTCGACGAGCAGTACTTC.

The chain is built from TRBV20-1 and TRBJ2-1, with D perhaps matching TRBD1 or TRBD2 (6 bases each). Germline CDR1 and CDR2: DFQATT and SNEGSKA (reference sequence). CDR3 size: 16 residues. Deletions cut 4 bases from V and 0 bases from J, with 16 bases between. This chain's CDR3 is CSAIGFGGRSYNEQFF. The DNA for the CDR3 is TGCAGTGCTATTGGTTTTGGGGGGCGCTCCTACAATGAGCAGTTCTTC.

This clonotype was detected many times. This CDR3 is CATLGDRVISYEQYF. The CDR3 coding sequence is TGTGCCACCTTGGGGGACAGGGTCATTTCCTACGAGCAGTACTTC. This rearrangement joins TRBV12-3 or TRBV12-4 to TRBJ2-7; TRBD1 aligns across 9 bases. Losses at the gene ends were 10 bases for V and 1 base for J; bases not matched to a gene: 11. There are 15 residues in the CDR3.

This clonotype was seen repeatedly, ten times or more. The rearrangement links TRBV25-1 to TRBJ2-7; 12 bases match TRBD1. The CDR3 spans 16 residues. The V gene's germline CDR1 is MGHDK and CDR2 SYGVNS. Unmatched junction bases numbered 11, after V lost 6 bases and J lost 5 bases. The CDR3 DNA reads TGTGCCAGCAGCCCGGGCTACGGGACAGGGGGCAACGAGCAGTACTTC. Translating it yields CASSPGYGTGGNEQYF.

This clonotype showed up many times. The chain has TRBV25-1 and TRBJ2-3; D assignment may be TRBD1 or TRBD2 (5 bases each). Germline V lookup: CDR1 MGHDK, CDR2 SYGVNS. CDR3 length equals 17 residues. V was trimmed by 1 base and J by 6 bases, leaving 20 bases between them. The CDR3 here is CASSESGLWGSEDTQYF. In DNA form, the CDR3 reads TGTGCCAGCAGTGAATCGGGATTGTGGGGGAGTGAGGATACGCAGTATTTT.

CDR3 coding DNA: TGCAGCGTGGGGGGGGGTATGAACACTGAAGCTTTCTTT. Protein: CSVGGGMNTEAFF. The chain links TRBV29-1 to TRBJ1-1; possibly TRBD1 for D (5 bases). Trimming cost V 6 bases and J 0 bases, with 11 bases left between them. CDR3 length: 13 amino acids. CDR1 and CDR2 (germline): SQVTM, ANQGSEA.

A remark on this clonotype: No conserved phenylalanine or tryptophan is present at the end of the CDR3, so a read error is the likely explanation. This chain joins TRBV10-3 and TRBJ2-7, with TRBD1 identical over 7 bases. Germline lookup yields CDR1 ENHRY and CDR2 SYGVKD. The CDR3 runs 13 residues. V lost 7 bases and J lost 4; bases outside the gene matches: 7. For the CDR3, the DNA is TGTGCCATCAAGAGGCAGGGGGAGTACGAGCAGTACTCC. Protein: CAIKRQGEYEQYS.

DNA for the CDR3: TGTGCCAGCAGCGTAGCGGACAGGGGGCGCAGTGAGCAGTTCTTC. Protein: CASSVADRGRSEQFF. The chain is built from TRBV9 and TRBJ2-1, with 11 bases aligning to TRBD1. The CDR3 runs 15 residues. The J segment lost 9 bases and the V segment lost 0 bases, leaving 5 bases of the junction unmatched. CDR1 and CDR2 from the germline V gene are SGDLS and YYNGEE.

With respect to this clonotype: It may be a read error: a sequence one base away is much more abundant. Here the CDR3 omits its conserved ending phenylalanine or tryptophan, so a read error is the likely source. The chain carries TRBV13 and TRBJ1-5; a weak D match, TRBD1 (5 bases). V was shortened by 1 base and J by 8 bases, with 12 bases between the two germline ends. CDR1 is PRHDT and CDR2 is FYEKMQ in the germline V gene (reference sequence). This CDR3 contains 14 residues. The CDR3 spells CASSLEAAGEPQHL. The CDR3 nucleotides read TGTGCCAGCAGCTTAGAGGCAGCGGGGGAGCCCCAGCATCTT.

This chain links TRBV3-1 with TRBJ1-2; 9 bases agree with TRBD1. Germline CDR1 is LGHDT and CDR2 is YNNKEL (reference sequence). V was clipped by 4 bases and J by 8 bases; unmatched bases: 20. The CDR3 spans 18 residues. In DNA, the CDR3 is TGTGCCAGCAGCCCCGGGACAGGGACTAAGGTAGCTTCGAGGGGCTACACCTTC. Its translation: CASSPGTGTKVASRGYTF.

This clonotype was observed a few times. The chain is built from TRBV2 and TRBJ2-5; D gene ambiguous. The CDR3 has 13 residues. Trimming shortened V by 3 bases and J by 5 bases, and 10 bases separated the two germline ends. CDR1 is SNHLY, CDR2 FYNNEI, per germline. The CDR3 DNA follows: TGTGCCAGCAGTGACGTCCTCGGGGAGACCCAGTACTTC. Translated: CASSDVLGETQYF.

The V and J genes are TRBV6-1 and TRBJ1-1; no clear D. Trimming took off 2 bases at V and 7 bases at J, with 8 bases between the two ends. The CDR3 runs 12 residues. Per the germline V gene, CDR1 is MNHNS and CDR2 is SASEGT. The CDR3 DNA reads as TGTGCCAGCAGTGAACTGGACTATGAAGCTTTCTTT. Residues: CASSELDYEAFF.

This sequence joins TRBV29-1 and TRBJ1-1; 7 bases fit TRBD1. There are 17 residues in the CDR3. The germline V gene has CDR1 SQVTM and CDR2 ANQGSEA. The junction had 19 bases not matched to a gene; V was cut back by 4 bases and J by 5 bases. The CDR3 bases are TGCAGCGTTGGCGGGGTAGGGACAGAAGACTTGGGAACTGAAGCTTTCTTT. Amino acids: CSVGGVGTEDLGTEAFF.

CDR3 in amino acids: CASSARTSGSHNEQFF. CDR3 bases: TGTGCCAGCAGCGCTCGGACTAGCGGGTCCCACAATGAGCAGTTCTTC. The rearrangement uses TRBV5-6 and TRBJ2-1; 11 bases fit TRBD2. With V trimmed by 4 bases and J by 5 bases, 8 bases remained unmatched. The length of the CDR3 is 16 residues. Germline CDR1 SGHDT, CDR2 YYEEEE.

In this sample, this clonotype turned up many times. The gene calls are TRBV19 and TRBJ2-5, with TRBD1 matching over 9 bases. V lost 6 bases and J lost 7; bases outside the gene matches: 9. The germline V gene has CDR1 LNHDA and CDR2 SQIVND (reference sequence). There are 14 residues in the CDR3. CDR3 bases: TGTGCCAGTAGACCGGACAGGGGCGGTCGGACCCAGTACTTC. This encodes CASRPDRGGRTQYF. The variable domain in full, with the rest retrieved from reference TRBV19 and TRBJ2-5, is DGGITQSPKYLFRKEGQNVTLSCEQNLNHDAMYWYRQDPGQGLRLIYYSQIVNDFQKGDIAEGYSVSREKKESFPLTVTSAQKNPTAFYLCASRPDRGGRTQYFGPGTRLLVL.